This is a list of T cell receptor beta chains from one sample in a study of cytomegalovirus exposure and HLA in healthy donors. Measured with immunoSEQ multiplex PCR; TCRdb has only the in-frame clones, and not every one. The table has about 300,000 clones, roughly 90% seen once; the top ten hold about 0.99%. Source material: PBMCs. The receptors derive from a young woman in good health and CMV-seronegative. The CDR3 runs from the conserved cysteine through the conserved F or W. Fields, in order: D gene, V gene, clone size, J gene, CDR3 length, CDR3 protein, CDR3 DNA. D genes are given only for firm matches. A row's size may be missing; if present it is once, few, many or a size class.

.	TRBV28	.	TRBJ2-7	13	CASSPGQSYEQYF	TGTGCCAGCAGTCCCGGACAGTCCTACGAGCAGTACTTC
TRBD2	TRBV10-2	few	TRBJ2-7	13	CATRGLAEYEQYF	TGCGCCACTAGGGGTCTAGCGGAATACGAGCAGTACTTC
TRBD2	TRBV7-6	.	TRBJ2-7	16	CASSPNLSGSIYEQYF	TGTGCCAGCAGCCCCAACCTAAGCGGGAGTATTTACGAGCAGTACTTC
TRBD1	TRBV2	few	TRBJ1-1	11	CASAGTAEAFF	TGTGCCAGCGCTGGGACAGCTGAAGCTTTCTTT
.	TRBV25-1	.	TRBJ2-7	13	CASSGGLGYEQYF	TGTGCCAGCAGTGGGGGACTCGGCTACGAGCAGTACTTC
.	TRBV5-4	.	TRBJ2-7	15	CASSSGGGAVYEQYF	TGTGCCAGCAGCTCCGGGGGAGGAGCCGTCTACGAGCAGTACTTC
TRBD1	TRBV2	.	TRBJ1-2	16	CASRTGTGAFAYGYTF	TGTGCCAGCAGAACCGGGACAGGGGCCTTTGCCTATGGCTACACCTTC
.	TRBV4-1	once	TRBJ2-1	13	CASSPLLIDEQFF	TGCGCCAGCAGCCCCCTGCTAATTGATGAGCAGTTCTTC
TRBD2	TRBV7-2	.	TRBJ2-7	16	CASSLTMTSGSYEQYF	TGTGCCAGCAGCCTCACAATGACTAGCGGCTCCTACGAGCAGTACTTC
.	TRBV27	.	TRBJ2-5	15	CASSLQGLTAETQYF	TGTGCCAGCAGTTTACAGGGGCTGACTGCGGAGACCCAGTACTTC
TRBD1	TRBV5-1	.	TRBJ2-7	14	CASSRTGGYYEQYF	TGCGCCAGCAGCCGGACAGGGGGTTATTACGAGCAGTACTTC
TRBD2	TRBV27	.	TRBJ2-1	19	CASSPSGGGPPTLLNEQFF	TGTGCCAGCAGTCCAAGTGGGGGAGGGCCTCCCACCCTATTAAATGAGCAGTTCTTC
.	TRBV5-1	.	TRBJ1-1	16	CASSLESGTGIAEAFF	TGCGCCAGCAGCTTGGAATCGGGTACGGGTATCGCTGAAGCTTTCTTT
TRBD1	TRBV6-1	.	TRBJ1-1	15	CASSETDRGVTEAFF	TGTGCCAGCAGTGAAACTGACAGGGGGGTCACTGAAGCTTTCTTT
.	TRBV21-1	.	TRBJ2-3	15	CASSKPVLSTDTQYF	TGTGCCAGCAGCAAACCCGTTCTTAGCACAGATACGCAGTATTTT
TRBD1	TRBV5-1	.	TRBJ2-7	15	CASSPQGQGRHEQYF	TGCGCCAGCAGCCCCCAGGGACAGGGCCGACACGAGCAGTACTTC
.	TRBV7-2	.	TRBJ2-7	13	CASQGGGRYEQYF	TGTGCCAGCCAGGGGGGAGGACGCTACGAGCAGTACTTC
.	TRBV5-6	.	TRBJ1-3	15	CASSLPGLSGNTIYF	TGTGCCAGCAGCTTGCCAGGACTCTCTGGAAACACCATATATTTT
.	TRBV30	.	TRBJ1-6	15	CAWSADSTHNSPLHF	TGTGCCTGGAGTGCCGACAGTACGCATAATTCACCCCTCCACTTT
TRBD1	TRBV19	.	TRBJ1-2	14	CASSRDRVNYGYTF	TGTGCCAGTAGCCGTGACAGGGTAAACTATGGCTACACCTTC
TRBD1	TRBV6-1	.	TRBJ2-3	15	CASSPGTGRTDTQYF	TGTGCCAGCAGCCCCGGGACAGGACGCACAGATACGCAGTATTTT
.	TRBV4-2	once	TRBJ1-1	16	CASSQERPGPHSEAFF	TGTGCCAGCAGCCAAGAACGTCCGGGTCCCCACTCGGAAGCTTTCTTT
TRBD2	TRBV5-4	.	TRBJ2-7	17	CASSSYIRLAGESEQYF	TGTGCCAGCAGCTCGTACATCCGACTAGCGGGAGAAAGCGAGCAGTACTTC
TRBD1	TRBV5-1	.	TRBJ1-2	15	CASSTGDRDLGGYTF	TGCGCCAGCAGCACAGGGGACAGGGACTTAGGTGGCTACACCTTC
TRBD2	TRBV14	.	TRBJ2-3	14	CASRLAASTDTQYF	TGTGCCAGCAGGCTAGCGGCCAGCACAGATACGCAGTATTTT
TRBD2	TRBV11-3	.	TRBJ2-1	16	CASSLDSGRALNEQFF	TGTGCCAGCAGCTTAGATAGCGGGAGGGCCCTCAATGAGCAGTTCTTC
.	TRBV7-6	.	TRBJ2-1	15	CASSLDPGRNNEQFF	TGTGCCAGCAGCTTAGATCCCGGGAGAAACAATGAGCAGTTCTTC
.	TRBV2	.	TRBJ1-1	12	CASKSGNTEAFF	TGTGCCAGCAAGAGCGGGAACACTGAAGCTTTCTTT
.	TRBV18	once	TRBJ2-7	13	CASSPRVSDEQYF	TGTGCCAGCTCACCACGAGTCTCGGACGAGCAGTACTTC
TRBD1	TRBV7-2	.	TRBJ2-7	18	CASSPGQGGGGGFYEQYF	TGTGCCAGCAGCCCGGGACAGGGTGGGGGGGGCGGATTTTACGAGCAGTACTTC
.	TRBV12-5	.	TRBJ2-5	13	CASGLVWRETQYF	TGTGCTAGTGGTTTGGTATGGAGGGAGACCCAGTACTTC
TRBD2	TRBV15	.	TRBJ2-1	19	CATSRKDRGLAGGGNEQFF	TGTGCCACCAGCAGAAAGGACAGGGGACTAGCGGGAGGTGGGAATGAGCAGTTCTTC
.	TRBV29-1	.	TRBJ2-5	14	CSVEGAAVRETQYF	TGCAGCGTTGAAGGAGCGGCGGTTCGGGAGACCCAGTACTTC
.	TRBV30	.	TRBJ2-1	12	CAWSLPETEQFF	TGTGCCTGGAGTCTCCCGGAGACTGAGCAGTTCTTC
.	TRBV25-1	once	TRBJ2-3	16	CASSEAGRLLADTQYF	TGTGCCAGCAGTGAAGCGGGACGACTACTCGCAGATACGCAGTATTTT
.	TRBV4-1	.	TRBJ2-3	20	CASSHGDDSRFRFSTDTQYF	TGCGCCAGCAGCCATGGTGATGACAGCCGGTTTCGGTTTAGCACAGATACGCAGTATTTT